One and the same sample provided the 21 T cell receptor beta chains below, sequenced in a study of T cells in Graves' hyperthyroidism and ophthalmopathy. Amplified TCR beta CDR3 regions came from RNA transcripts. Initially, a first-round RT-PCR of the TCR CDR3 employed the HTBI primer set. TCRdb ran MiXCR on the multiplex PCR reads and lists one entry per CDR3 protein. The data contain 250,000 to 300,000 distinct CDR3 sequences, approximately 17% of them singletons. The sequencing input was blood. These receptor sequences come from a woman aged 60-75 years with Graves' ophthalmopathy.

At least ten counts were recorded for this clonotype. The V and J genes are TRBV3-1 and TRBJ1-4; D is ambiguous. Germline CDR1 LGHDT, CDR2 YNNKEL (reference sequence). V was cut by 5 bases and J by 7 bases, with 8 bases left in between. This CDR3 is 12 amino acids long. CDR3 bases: TGTGCCAGCAGCTCAGCCAGTGAAAAACTGTTTTTT. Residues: CASSSASEKLFF.

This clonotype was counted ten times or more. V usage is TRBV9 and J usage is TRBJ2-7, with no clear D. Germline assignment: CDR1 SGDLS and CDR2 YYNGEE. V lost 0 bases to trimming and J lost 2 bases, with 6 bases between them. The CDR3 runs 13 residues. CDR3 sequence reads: CASSVGPPYEQYF. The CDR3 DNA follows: TGTGCCAGCAGCGTAGGACCCCCCTACGAGCAGTACTTC.

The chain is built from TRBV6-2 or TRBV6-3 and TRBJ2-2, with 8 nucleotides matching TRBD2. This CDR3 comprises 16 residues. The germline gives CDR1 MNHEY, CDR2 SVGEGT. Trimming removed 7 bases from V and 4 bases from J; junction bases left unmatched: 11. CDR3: CASMSGGRPGTGELFF. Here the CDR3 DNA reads TGTGCCAGCATGTCAGGCGGGAGGCCAGGCACCGGGGAGCTGTTTTTT.

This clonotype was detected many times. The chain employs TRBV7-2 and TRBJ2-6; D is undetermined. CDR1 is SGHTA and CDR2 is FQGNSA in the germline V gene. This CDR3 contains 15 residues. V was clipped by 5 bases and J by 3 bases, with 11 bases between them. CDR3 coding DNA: TGTGCCAGCAGCCCCCAGTCGGGTGGGGCCAACGTCCTGACTTTC. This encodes CASSPQSGGANVLTF.

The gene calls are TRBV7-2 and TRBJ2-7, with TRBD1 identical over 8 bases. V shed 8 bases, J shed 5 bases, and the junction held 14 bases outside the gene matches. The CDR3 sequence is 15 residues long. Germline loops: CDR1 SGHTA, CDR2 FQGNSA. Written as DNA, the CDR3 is TGTGCCAGCGGATTTGAAGGCGGACAGGGCCACGAGCAGTACTTC. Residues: CASGFEGGQGHEQYF. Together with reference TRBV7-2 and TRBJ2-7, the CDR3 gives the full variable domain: GAGVSQSPSNKVTEKGKDVELRCDPISGHTALYWYRQSLGQGLEFLIYFQGNSAPDKSGLPSDRFSAERTGGSVSTLTIQRTQQEDSAVYLCASGFEGGQGHEQYFGPGTRLTVT.

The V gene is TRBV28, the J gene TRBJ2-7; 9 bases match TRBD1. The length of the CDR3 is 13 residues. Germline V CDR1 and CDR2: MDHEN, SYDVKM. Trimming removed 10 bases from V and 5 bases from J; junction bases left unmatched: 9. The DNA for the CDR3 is TGTGCCACCGATGGGACAGGGCAGAACGAGCAGTACTTC. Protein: CATDGTGQNEQYF.

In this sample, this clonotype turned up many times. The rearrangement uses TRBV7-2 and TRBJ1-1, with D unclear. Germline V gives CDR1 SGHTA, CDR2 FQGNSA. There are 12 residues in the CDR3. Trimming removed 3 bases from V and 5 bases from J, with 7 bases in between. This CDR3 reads CASSLSRTEAFF. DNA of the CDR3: TGTGCCAGCAGCTTGAGTCGGACTGAAGCTTTCTTT. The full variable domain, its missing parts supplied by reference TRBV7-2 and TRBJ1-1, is GAGVSQSPSNKVTEKGKDVELRCDPISGHTALYWYRQSLGQGLEFLIYFQGNSAPDKSGLPSDRFSAERTGGSVSTLTIQRTQQEDSAVYLCASSLSRTEAFFGQGTRLTVV.

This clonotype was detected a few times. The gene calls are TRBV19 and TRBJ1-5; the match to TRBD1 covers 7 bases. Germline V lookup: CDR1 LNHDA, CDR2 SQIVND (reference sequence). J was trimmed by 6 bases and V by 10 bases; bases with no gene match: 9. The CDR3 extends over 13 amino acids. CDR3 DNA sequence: TGTGCCACGAATCGGGACAGAGGTCAGCCCCAGCATTTT. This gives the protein CATNRDRGQPQHF.

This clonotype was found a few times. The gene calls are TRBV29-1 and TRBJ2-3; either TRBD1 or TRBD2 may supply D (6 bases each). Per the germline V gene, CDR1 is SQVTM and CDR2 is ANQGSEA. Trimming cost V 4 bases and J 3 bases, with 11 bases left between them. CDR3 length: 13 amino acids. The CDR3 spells CSVVRGPTDTQYF. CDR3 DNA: TGCAGCGTTGTTCGGGGGCCAACAGATACGCAGTATTTT.

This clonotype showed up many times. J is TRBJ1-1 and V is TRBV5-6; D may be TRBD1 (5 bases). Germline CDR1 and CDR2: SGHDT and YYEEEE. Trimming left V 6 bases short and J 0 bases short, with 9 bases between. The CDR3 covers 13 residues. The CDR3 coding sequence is TGTGCCAGCATTAGACAGTTGAACACTGAAGCTTTCTTT. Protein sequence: CASIRQLNTEAFF.

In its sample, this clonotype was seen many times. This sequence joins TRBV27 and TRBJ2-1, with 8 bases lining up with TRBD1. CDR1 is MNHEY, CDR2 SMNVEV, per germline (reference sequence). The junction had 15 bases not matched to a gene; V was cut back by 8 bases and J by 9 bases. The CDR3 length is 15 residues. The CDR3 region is CASGSMTGASTEQFF. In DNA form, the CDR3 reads TGTGCCAGCGGGAGTATGACAGGGGCTTCCACTGAGCAGTTCTTC.

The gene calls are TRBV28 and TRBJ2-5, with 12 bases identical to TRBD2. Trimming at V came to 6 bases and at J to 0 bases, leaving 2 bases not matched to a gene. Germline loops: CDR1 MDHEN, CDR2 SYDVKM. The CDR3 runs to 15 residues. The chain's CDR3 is CASSWTSGDQETQYF. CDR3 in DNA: TGTGCCAGCAGCTGGACTAGCGGGGACCAAGAGACCCAGTACTTC. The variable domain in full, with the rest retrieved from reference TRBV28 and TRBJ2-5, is DVKVTQSSRYLVKRTGEKVFLECVQDMDHENMFWYRQDPGLGLRLIYFSYDVKMKEKGDIPEGYSVSREKKERFSLILESASTNQTSMYLCASSWTSGDQETQYFGPGTRLLVL.

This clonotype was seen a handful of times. CDR3 residues: CSALPPVAGQKETQYF. CDR3 sequence (DNA): TGCAGTGCACTGCCCCCTGTTGCGGGACAGAAAGAGACCCAGTACTTC. The chain carries TRBV20-1 and TRBJ2-5; a possible D gene is TRBD1 (7 bases). There are 16 residues in the CDR3. V was clipped by 6 bases and J by 3 bases, with 23 bases between them. Germline-derived CDR1 and CDR2 are DFQATT and SNEGSKA (reference sequence).

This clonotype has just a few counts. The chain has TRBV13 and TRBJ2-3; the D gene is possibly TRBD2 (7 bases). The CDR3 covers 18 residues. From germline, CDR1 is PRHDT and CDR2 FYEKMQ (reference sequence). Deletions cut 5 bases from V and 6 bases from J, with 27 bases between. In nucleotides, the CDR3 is TGTGCCAGCAGCGGCGACTCAGGGGAGGGGTCCAGTTACGATACGCAGTATTTT. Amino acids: CASSGDSGEGSSYDTQYF.

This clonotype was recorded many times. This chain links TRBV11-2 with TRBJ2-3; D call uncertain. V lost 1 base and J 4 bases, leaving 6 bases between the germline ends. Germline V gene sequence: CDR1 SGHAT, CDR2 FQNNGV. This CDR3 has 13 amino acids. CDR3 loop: CASSLAPADTQYF. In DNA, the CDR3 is TGTGCCAGCAGCTTAGCGCCGGCAGATACGCAGTATTTT.

CDR3 in amino acids: CASSARVYSGNTIYF. Written as DNA, the CDR3 is TGTGCCAGCAGCGCGAGAGTATACTCTGGAAACACCATATATTTT. V gene TRBV9 combines with J gene TRBJ1-3; D remains ambiguous. The V gene's germline CDR1 is SGDLS and CDR2 YYNGEE. Trimming cost V 3 bases and J 0 bases, with 10 bases left between them. The CDR3 has 15 residues. The full variable domain, rest sourced from reference TRBV9 and TRBJ1-3, is DSGVTQTPKHLITATGQRVTLRCSPRSGDLSVYWYQQSLDQGLQFLIQYYNGEERAKGNILERFSAQQFPDLHSELNLSSLELGDSALYFCASSARVYSGNTIYFGEGSWLTVV.

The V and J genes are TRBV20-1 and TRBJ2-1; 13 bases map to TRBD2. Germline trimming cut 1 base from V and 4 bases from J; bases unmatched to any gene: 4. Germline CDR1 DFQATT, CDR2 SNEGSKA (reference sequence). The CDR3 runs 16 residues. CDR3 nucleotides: TGCAGTGCTAGAGTGAGGACTAGCGGGAGATACAATGAGCAGTTCTTC. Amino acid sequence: CSARVRTSGRYNEQFF.

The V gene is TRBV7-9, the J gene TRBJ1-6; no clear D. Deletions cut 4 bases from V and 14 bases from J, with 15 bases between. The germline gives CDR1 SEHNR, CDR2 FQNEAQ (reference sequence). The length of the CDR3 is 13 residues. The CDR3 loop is CASSSITFRALHF. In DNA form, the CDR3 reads TGTGCCAGCAGCTCTATTACATTCCGGGCCCTCCACTTT.

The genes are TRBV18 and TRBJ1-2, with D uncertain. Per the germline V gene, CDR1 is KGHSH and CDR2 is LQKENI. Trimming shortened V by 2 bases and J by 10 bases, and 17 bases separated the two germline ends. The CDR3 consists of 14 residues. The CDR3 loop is CASSPSRSENLYTF. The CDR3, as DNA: TGTGCCAGCTCACCATCGCGGTCCGAGAACCTCTACACCTTC.

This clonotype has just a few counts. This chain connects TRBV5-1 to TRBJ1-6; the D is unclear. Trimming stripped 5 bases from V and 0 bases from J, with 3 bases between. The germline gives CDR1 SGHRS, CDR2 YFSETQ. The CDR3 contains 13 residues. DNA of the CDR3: TGCGCCAGCAGTCTCTCCTATAATTCACCCCTCCACTTT. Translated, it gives CASSLSYNSPLHF.

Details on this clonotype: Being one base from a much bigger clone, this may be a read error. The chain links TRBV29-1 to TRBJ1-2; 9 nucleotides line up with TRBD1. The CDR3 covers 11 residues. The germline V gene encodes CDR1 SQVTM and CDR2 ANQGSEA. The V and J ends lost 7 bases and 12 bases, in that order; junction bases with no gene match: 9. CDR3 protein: CSGGQGQGHTF. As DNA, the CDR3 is TGCAGCGGTGGACAGGGACAGGGCCACACCTTC.